This T cell receptor (beta chain) was recovered during a study of cytomegalovirus exposure and HLA in healthy donors (dated by TCRdb to between 2016 and 2019). Study-wide context: The 666 repertoires of the first cohort and the 120 validation repertoires were produced on the same platform, according to a later analysis. The study was designed to test whether signatures of past pathogen exposure could be identified by cataloging public T cell receptors. In addition to the first cohort of about 650 subjects, a separate validation cohort of around 110 different subjects was used. The study combined high-throughput TCR immunosequencing, statistical association of individual TCRs with disease status, and machine learning to predict cytomegalovirus infection status.

Spanning cysteine to phenylalanine, the CDR3 consists of 13 amino acids. Here the CDR3 DNA is all that survives: 39 bases in frame from base 1. Deletion took 7 bases off V and 3 bases off J, with a span of 12 bases between the germline ends. For CDR1 and CDR2, the germline V gene lists SNHLY and FYNNEI. Broad study findings and their caveats: In the study, approximately 160 TCR beta chains were listed as associated with cytomegalovirus. It was suggested by the authors that the approach could potentially be generalized to other disease states and immunological phenotypes. A few of the identified cytomegalovirus-associated TCR beta chains were confirmed in vitro to be specific for cytomegalovirus antigens. In a later analysis, TCRs clustered in the first cohort were found to also tend to co-occur in the 100 to 150 validation repertoires, with over 90% of cluster scores above 0. Across donors, most TCR sequences were observed very rarely, whereas some public TCRs were present in many individuals. A later analysis had no HLA typing for the validation cohort, so co-occurrence there was scored across all 130 or so repertoires. The classifier was reported to diagnose cytomegalovirus status with high specificity and sensitivity in both the original cohort and the validation cohort.

The method was the immunoSEQ multiplex PCR assay. The authors processed their data as follows. A statistical classification framework was built to diagnose cytomegalovirus status from the catalog of TCR beta chain sequences. Drawn from immuneACCESS, this table holds only the in-frame rearrangements with V and J called that TCRdb kept. Clones are partly lost; checked studies trace under half to an unresolved V gene and leave the rest unexplained. V and J calls and clone size are as listed in that table; D and trimming were resolved from the DNA. The sample data list about 190,000 clones, and approximately 85% of these were observed just once. The ten largest clones take up 1.4% to 1.5% of the sample. The donors belonged to the validation cohort of approximately 130 subjects, which was separate from the 666-subject first cohort. About this clone: Its antigen remains undetermined. No much larger clone is present one base from it, and per-base qualities are unavailable.

Source material: PBMCs. Rearrangement joined TRBV2 to TRBJ1-2, and the D gene may be TRBD1, 5 bases matching. The source is a woman younger than 35 in good health and CMV-seronegative. The CDR3 region reads CASTGMSHYGYTF. The base sequence is TGTGCCAGCACAGGGATGTCACACTATGGCTACACCTTC.